The 13 T cell receptor beta chains presented below share a single source sample, sequenced in a study of blood T cell repertoires in COVID-19. Repertoires were generated with immunoSEQ multiplex PCR, while TCRdb's copy carries only in-frame clones and drops some. The sample consists of about 31,000 clones, roughly 87% of them appearing once. The sample comprised peripheral blood. Every receptor here comes from a man aged 55 to 70 with COVID-19, enrolled during active disease.

CDR3 coding DNA: TGTGCCTGGAGTGTTAGTTCGCGCACTGAAGCTTTCTTT. Protein sequence: CAWSVSSRTEAFF. V and J are TRBV30 and TRBJ1-1; D remains unclear. Germline V gene lookup returns CDR1 GTSNPN and CDR2 SVGIG (reference sequence). There are 13 residues in the CDR3. With 0 bases removed from V and 4 bases from J, the gap between germline ends came to 9 bases.

In this sample, this clone turned up once. V is TRBV12-3 or TRBV12-4 and J is TRBJ1-5, with unresolved D. V lost 8 bases, J lost 1 base, and 9 bases lay in between. This CDR3 is 13 amino acids long. The CDR3 nucleotides are TGTGCCAGCCAGGTAACCAGCAATCAGCCCCAGCATTTT. Protein product: CASQVTSNQPQHF.

This clone was counted once. V usage is TRBV4-1 and J usage is TRBJ1-5; TRBD1 might be the D (6 bases). With 4 bases removed from V and 7 bases from J, the gap between germline ends came to 17 bases. Looked up from germline, CDR1 is MGHRA and CDR2 is YSYEKL. The CDR3 covers 15 residues. The CDR3 loop is CASSPEGGSRQPQHF. Written as DNA, the CDR3 is TGCGCCAGCAGCCCCGAGGGGGGGAGCAGGCAGCCCCAGCATTTT.

The rearrangement links TRBV6-5 to TRBJ2-7, with 8 positions matching TRBD2. The ends lost 6 bases at V and 6 bases at J; junction bases unmatched: 13. This CDR3 has 15 amino acids. CDR1 is MNHEY and CDR2 is SVGAGI in the germline V gene. The CDR3 bases are TGTGCCAGCAGGGCGGGAGGACTGAATTTAGCCGAGCAGTACTTC. As protein: CASRAGGLNLAEQYF.

This sequence joins TRBV7-8 and TRBJ1-5, with unresolved D. The ends were cut back, 0 bases at V and 2 bases at J, with 8 bases in the middle. Germline assignment: CDR1 SGHVS and CDR2 FQNEAQ. This CDR3 contains 15 residues. The CDR3 here is CASSLARAGNQPQHF. In DNA form, the CDR3 reads TGTGCCAGCAGCTTAGCGAGGGCAGGCAATCAGCCCCAGCATTTT.

This chain connects TRBV7-3 to TRBJ1-2; 10 bases align to TRBD1. The germline gives CDR1 SGHTA, CDR2 FQGTGA. This CDR3 has 15 residues. V shed 5 bases, J shed 6 bases, and the junction held 9 bases outside the gene matches. CDR3 sequence (DNA): TGTGCCAGCAGCCAGGGGACAGGGGACGGAAATGGCTACACCTTC. Translated: CASSQGTGDGNGYTF. Full variable domain (rest looked up from reference TRBV7-3 and TRBJ1-2): GAGVSQTPSNKVTEKGKYVELRCDPISGHTALYWYRQSLGQGPEFLIYFQGTGAADDSGLPNDRFFAVRPEGSVSTLKIQRTERGDSAVYLCASSQGTGDGNGYTFGSGTRLTVV.

The chain links TRBV12-1 to TRBJ1-5; whether TRBD1, the table's D call, matches the DNA was not checked. TRBV12-1 is marked as a pseudogene. The CDR3 extends over 16 amino acids. The CDR3: CASSFGTVFSNQPQHF. The CDR3 DNA reads TGTGCCAGCAGCTTTGGTACAGTCTTTAGCAATCAGCCCCAGCATTTT.

CDR3: CSVGGGGPYEQYF. In DNA form, the CDR3 reads TGCAGCGTTGGTGGGGGGGGTCCCTACGAGCAGTACTTC. This chain connects TRBV29-1 to TRBJ2-7; 7 nucleotides agree with TRBD2. Germline V lookup: CDR1 SQVTM, CDR2 ANQGSEA. This CDR3 contains 13 residues. V trimming: 4 bases; J trimming: 2 bases; junction bases outside the gene matches: 5.

This chain connects TRBV5-1 to TRBJ1-1; D is unresolved. The CDR3 consists of 14 residues. Germline assignment: CDR1 SGHRS and CDR2 YFSETQ. Trimming stripped 0 bases from V and 6 bases from J, with 12 bases between. The CDR3 reads CASSLGSGSPEAFF. The CDR3, as DNA: TGCGCCAGCAGCTTGGGGTCGGGTAGTCCTGAAGCTTTCTTT.

V gene TRBV5-1 combines with J gene TRBJ2-2; 9 bases map to TRBD2. The germline CDR1 and CDR2 sequences are SGHRS and YFSETQ. The CDR3 covers 15 residues. Trimming cost V 0 bases and J 3 bases; bases outside gene matches: 0. CDR3 amino acids: CASSLVAGDTGELFF. In DNA form, the CDR3 reads TGCGCCAGCAGCTTGGTAGCGGGAGACACCGGGGAGCTGTTTTTT.

The gene calls are TRBV7-9 and TRBJ2-3; D unclear. Germline CDR1 and CDR2: SEHNR and FQNEAQ (reference sequence). The CDR3 runs 15 residues. With 6 bases removed from V and 3 bases from J, the gap between germline ends came to 16 bases. DNA for the CDR3: TGTGCCAGCAGACGGAGTCTGGGTGAGACAGATACGCAGTATTTT. This sequence encodes CASRRSLGETDTQYF.

V is TRBV27 and J is TRBJ2-7, with 8 bases matching TRBD1. The germline CDR1 and CDR2 sequences are MNHEY and SMNVEV (reference sequence). The ends lost 6 bases at V and 6 bases at J; junction bases unmatched: 13. There are 15 residues in the CDR3. The CDR3 nucleotides are TGTGCCAGCAGATTGGGGCAGGGGGCGGCCGGCGAGCAGTACTTC. The encoded protein is CASRLGQGAAGEQYF.

The chain uses TRBV7-2 and TRBJ2-1; 7 bases are shared with TRBD2. The germline gives CDR1 SGHTA, CDR2 FQGNSA. This CDR3 has 17 residues. Germline trimming cut 5 bases from V and 0 bases from J; bases unmatched to any gene: 10. The DNA of the CDR3 is TGTGCCAGCAGCCCCCTGGGGCGGGAGAGCTCCTACAATGAGCAGTTCTTC. Residues: CASSPLGRESSYNEQFF.